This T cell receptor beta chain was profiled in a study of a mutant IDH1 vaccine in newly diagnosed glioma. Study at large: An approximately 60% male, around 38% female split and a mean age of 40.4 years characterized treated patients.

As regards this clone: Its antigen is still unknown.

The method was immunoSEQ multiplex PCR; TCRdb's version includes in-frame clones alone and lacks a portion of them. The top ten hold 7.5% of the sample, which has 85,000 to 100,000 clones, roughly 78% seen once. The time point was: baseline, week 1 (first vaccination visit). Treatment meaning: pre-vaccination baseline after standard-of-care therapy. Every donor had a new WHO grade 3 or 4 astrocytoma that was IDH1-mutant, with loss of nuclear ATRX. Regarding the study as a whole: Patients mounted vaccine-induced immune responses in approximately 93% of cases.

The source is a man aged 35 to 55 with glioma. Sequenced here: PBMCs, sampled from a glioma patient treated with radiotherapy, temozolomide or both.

CDR3 bases: TGTGCCAGCAGCCCCACCCTACCCACAGATACGCAGTATTTT. Translation: CASSPTLPTDTQYF. The V gene is TRBV7-3, the J gene TRBJ2-3, with D hard to call. There are 14 residues in the CDR3. V lost 5 bases and J lost 2, with 11 bases in between. CDR1 is SGHTA and CDR2 is FQGTGA in the germline V gene.